What follows are 8 T cell receptor beta chains derived from one specimen sequenced in a study of regulatory T cells in long-lasting Graves disease. Regarding time point: persistent/refractory GD, antithyroid drugs over 5 years with positive TRAb. PBMC RNA served as the TCR library source. Arm-PCR of CDR3 regions and iRepertoire HTBI primers were used to build TCR beta libraries. Each CDR3 protein is one row after TCRdb ran MiXCR on the multiplex PCR reads. Of 350,000 to 450,000 distinct CDR3 sequences listed, around 20% were seen once; the top ten hold roughly an eighth. This material consisted of peripheral blood mononuclear cells (PBMCs), taken when the disease was refractory, from a patient treated with antithyroid drugs. All receptors come from a female donor with Graves disease.

This clonotype has just one count. At one of its ends the junction is not consistent with the germline gene, which may arise from a read error. The chain's CDR3 is CASSRRRHATSEKLFF. CDR3 in DNA: TGTGCCAGCTCACGGCGTCGGCATGCAACTAGTGAAAAACTGTTTTTT. This chain uses TRBV18 with TRBJ1-4; D unresolved. Germline loops: CDR1 KGHSH, CDR2 LQKENI. The CDR3 covers 16 residues.

This clonotype turned up a few times. The V and J genes are TRBV24-1 and TRBJ2-7; TRBD1 matches at 8 bases. Per the germline V gene, CDR1 is KGHDR and CDR2 is SFDVKD. The CDR3 consists of 13 residues. The V segment lost 2 bases and the J segment 7 bases; nucleotides outside the gene matches: 3. CDR3 DNA sequence: TGTGCCACCAGTGATTGGACAGGGCAAGAGCAGTACTTC. The encoded protein is CATSDWTGQEQYF.

This clonotype was counted a single time. CDR3 region: CASGPTGTGAYEQYF. As DNA, the CDR3 is TGTGCCAGCGGCCCGACCGGGACTGGCGCCTACGAGCAGTACTTC. The V call is TRBV11-2, the J call TRBJ2-7; tentative D call: TRBD2 (6 bases). Germline values: CDR1 SGHAT, CDR2 FQNNGV. This CDR3 region has 15 residues. Trimming shortened V by 8 bases and J by 2 bases, and 19 bases separated the two germline ends.

This clonotype was recorded at least ten times. One end of the junction does not line up with germline, which may come from a read error. J is TRBJ1-2 and V is TRBV28, with D tentatively TRBD1 (6 bases). The CDR3 loop spans 15 amino acids. Germline V CDR1 and CDR2: MDHEN, SYDVKM. In nucleotides, the CDR3 is TGTGCCAGCACTTTAGCGGACGGGGGCTACTATGGCTACACCTTC. It translates to CASTLADGGYYGYTF.

At least ten counts were recorded for this clonotype. The chain combines TRBV12-3 or TRBV12-4 with TRBJ2-7, with 7 positions matching TRBD1. The CDR3 totals 13 residues. The V gene end was trimmed by 6 bases and the J gene end by 4 bases; junction bases not matched to a gene: 6. The CDR3 DNA sequence: TGTGCCAGCAGCCCGGACAGGATGTACGAGCAGTACTTC. This sequence encodes CASSPDRMYEQYF.

This clonotype was picked up many times. V usage is TRBV13 and J usage is TRBJ2-5; 9 bases match TRBD1. Trimming cost V 5 bases and J 6 bases; bases outside gene matches: 10. This CDR3 contains 15 residues. Germline CDR1 and CDR2: PRHDT and FYEKMQ (reference sequence). Here the CDR3 DNA reads TGTGCCAGCAGCCATGGGGGGGACAGGGACCAGACCCAGTACTTC. Translating gives CASSHGGDRDQTQYF. Full variable domain (outside the CDR3, taken from reference TRBV13 and TRBJ2-5): AAGVIQSPRHLIKEKRETATLKCYPIPRHDTVYWYQQGPGQDPQFLISFYEKMQSDKGSIPDRFSAQQFSDYHSELNMSSLELGDSALYFCASSHGGDRDQTQYFGPGTRLLVL.

The chain uses TRBV7-9 and TRBJ1-1, with D unresolved. The CDR3 has 14 residues. The V end was cut by 1 base, the J end by 8 bases, with 14 bases between. Germline lookup yields CDR1 SEHNR and CDR2 FQNEAQ (reference sequence). Written as DNA, the CDR3 is TGTGCCAGCAGCTTAGAGGTCCGGGGAAGGGAAGCTTTCTTT. Its protein product is CASSLEVRGREAFF.

The chain combines TRBV6-2 or TRBV6-3 with TRBJ2-7, with 11 bases matching TRBD2. Per the germline V gene, CDR1 is MNHEY and CDR2 is SVGEGT. V was pared by 0 bases and J by 3 bases, with 4 bases of the junction left unmatched. The CDR3 extends over 16 amino acids. CDR3 loop: CASSYSILAGGYEQYF. The CDR3 DNA reads TGTGCCAGCAGTTACTCAATTCTAGCGGGAGGCTACGAGCAGTACTTC.